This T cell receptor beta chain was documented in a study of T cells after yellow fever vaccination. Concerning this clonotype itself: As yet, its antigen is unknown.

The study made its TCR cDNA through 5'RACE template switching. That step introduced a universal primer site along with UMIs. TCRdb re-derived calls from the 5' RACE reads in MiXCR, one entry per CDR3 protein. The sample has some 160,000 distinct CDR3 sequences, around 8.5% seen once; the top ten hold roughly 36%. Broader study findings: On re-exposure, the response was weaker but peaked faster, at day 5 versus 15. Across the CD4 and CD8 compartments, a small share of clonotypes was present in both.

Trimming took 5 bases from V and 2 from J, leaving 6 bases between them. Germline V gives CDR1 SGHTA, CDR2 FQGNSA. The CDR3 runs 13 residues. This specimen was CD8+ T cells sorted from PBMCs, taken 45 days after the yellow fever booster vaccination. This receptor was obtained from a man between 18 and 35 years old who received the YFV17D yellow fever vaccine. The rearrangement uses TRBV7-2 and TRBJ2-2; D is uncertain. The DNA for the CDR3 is TGTGCCAGCAGCCGGGTAAACACCGGGGAGCTGTTTTTT. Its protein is CASSRVNTGELFF.